These T cell receptor beta chains were read from a single sample in a study of cytomegalovirus exposure and HLA in healthy donors. The repertoire was sequenced with immunoSEQ multiplex PCR; TCRdb's copy has only in-frame clones and lacks some. The sample contains 150,000 or so clones, approximately 74% of which appear only once. The source material was PBMCs. Every receptor here comes from a man aged 18 to 35 in good health and CMV-seronegative. Each CDR3 is given with its conserved first and last residue. D genes are given only for firm matches. Clone size is stated in some rows and not others, as once, few, many or a class when expanded.

clone size	V gene	J gene	D gene	CDR3 DNA	CDR3 protein
few	TRBV2	TRBJ2-5	TRBD2	TGTGCCAGCAGCAGACTAGCGGGGCAAGAGACCCAGTACTTC	CASSRLAGQETQYF
-	TRBV7-2	TRBJ2-3	TRBD2	TGTGCCAGCAGCTTCGGACTAGCGGGGGTGGCAGATACGCAGTATTTT	CASSFGLAGVADTQYF
once	TRBV5-4	TRBJ2-2	-	TGTGCCAGCAACTTGGGACTTCAGAACACCGGGGAGCTGTTTTTT	CASNLGLQNTGELFF
few	TRBV5-1	TRBJ1-4	TRBD1	TGCGCCAGCAGCCCTGGACAGGGAAATGAAAAACTGTTTTTT	CASSPGQGNEKLFF
-	TRBV9	TRBJ1-3	-	TGTGCCAGCAGCGTGGACACTGCTGGAAACACCATATATTTT	CASSVDTAGNTIYF
-	TRBV6-1	TRBJ1-1	-	TGTGCCAGCAGTGAATCAGCAGGATACATGAACACTGAAGCTTTCTTT	CASSESAGYMNTEAFF
-	TRBV27	TRBJ1-1	-	TGTGCCAGCAGATCAGGGAACACTGAAGCTTTCTTT	CASRSGNTEAFF
-	TRBV5-6	TRBJ1-1	-	TGTGCCAGCAGACTCGGTGTCGGTGAAGCTTTCTTT	CASRLGVGEAFF
-	TRBV6-1	TRBJ1-2	TRBD1	TGTGCCAGCAGTGAGACAGGGGGCGATGGCTACACCTTC	CASSETGGDGYTF
-	TRBV30	TRBJ2-1	TRBD1	TGTGCCGGAAAAACAGGGGACAATGAGCAGTTCTTC	CAGKTGDNEQFF
-	TRBV9	TRBJ1-2	-	TGTGCCAGCAGCGCCCCCAGATATGGCTACACCTTC	CASSAPRYGYTF
few	TRBV5-1	TRBJ1-3	-	TGCGCCAGCAGCTTTGATTGGGGAGGATCGGGAAACACCATATATTTT	CASSFDWGGSGNTIYF
few	TRBV11-2	TRBJ2-5	-	TGTGCCAGCAGCTTATACGGGACCCAGTACTTC	CASSLYGTQYF
-	TRBV4-3	TRBJ2-7	-	TGCGCCAGCAGCCCGACCTCGACAGAGGAGAATTACGAGCAGTACTTC	CASSPTSTEENYEQYF
-	TRBV6-6	TRBJ2-7	TRBD1	TGTGCCAGCAGACCTCGACAGGGGTCACGCGAGCAGTACTTC	CASRPRQGSREQYF
-	TRBV5-5	TRBJ2-2	TRBD1	TGTGCCAGCAGGGAGACAGGGAGTCGCACCGGGGAGCTGTTTTTT	CASRETGSRTGELFF
-	TRBV2	TRBJ1-5	TRBD1	TGTGCCAGCAGTAACGCACAGGGGGGGAGCAATCAGCCCCAGCATTTT	CASSNAQGGSNQPQHF
few	TRBV5-5	TRBJ2-2	TRBD1	TGTGCCAGCAGCTTCCCAGGGGGCGGCACCGGGGAGCTGTTTTTT	CASSFPGGGTGELFF
-	TRBV6-5	TRBJ1-5	TRBD1	TGTGCCAGCACGGGACAGGGAAGAAGTCAGCCCCAGCATTTT	CASTGQGRSQPQHF
-	TRBV7-2	TRBJ2-3	-	TGTGCCAGCAGCCCAGGGTGGGTCGCACATCGCACAGATACGCAGTATTTT	CASSPGWVAHRTDTQYF
-	TRBV15	TRBJ2-2	TRBD1	TGTGCCACCAGCAGAGATCGACAGGGGGCGAACGGGGAGCTGTTTTTT	CATSRDRQGANGELFF
-	TRBV6-5	TRBJ1-6	-	TGTGCCAGCAGTTACTCGTCCGGACAGCCCCCCCTCCACTTT	CASSYSSGQPPLHF
-	TRBV4-3	TRBJ1-4	-	TGCGCCAGCAGCCTAACCTACTCAACTAATGAAAAACTGTTTTTT	CASSLTYSTNEKLFF
-	TRBV30	TRBJ2-1	-	TGTGCCTGGAGTGTCTTTGATGAGCAGTTCTTC	CAWSVFDEQFF
-	TRBV18	TRBJ2-1	-	TGTGCCAGCTCCCTGACAGTAAACTCCTACAGTGAGCAGTTCTTC	CASSLTVNSYSEQFF
few	TRBV4-1	TRBJ1-4	TRBD1	TGCGCCAGCAGCCACCCCGGGACAGGATTTAATGAAAAACTGTTTTTT	CASSHPGTGFNEKLFF
-	TRBV7-9	TRBJ1-2	-	TGTGCCAGCAGCTTATTTCGTGGCCAGGGCTACACCTTC	CASSLFRGQGYTF
-	TRBV7-6	TRBJ2-5	-	TGTGCCAGCAGCTTAGAGTGGCGTAGGGGAGGAGAGACCCAGTACTTC	CASSLEWRRGGETQYF
-	TRBV4-1	TRBJ2-1	TRBD2	TGCGCCAGCCGGAGCGGGGGGGCTTCGAATGAGCAGTTCTTC	CASRSGGASNEQFF